Listed below are T cell receptor beta chains from one sample, sequenced in a study of monozygotic twins with inflammatory bowel disease. TCRdb reanalyzed the 5' RACE reads, giving one entry per CDR3 protein sequence and no DNA. The specimen's table records 120,000 to 150,000 distinct CDR3 sequences. Source material: blood. All receptors derive from a human donor with ulcerative colitis or Crohn's disease, or a healthy co-twin of an affected twin (not recorded which). Both conserved end residues are part of each CDR3. Fields, in order: V gene, J gene, CDR3 protein.

TRBV5-6	TRBJ2-3	CASSLLTTSGLSTQYF
TRBV6-2/TRBV6-3	TRBJ2-2	CASSFLAGGRHGELFF
TRBV30	TRBJ2-3	CAGAPWESGTDTQYF
TRBV28	TRBJ2-7	CASSYRIPYEQYF
TRBV4-2	TRBJ1-1	CASSLVTGTVNTEAFF
TRBV6-2/TRBV6-3	TRBJ1-5	CASSYPFGQGSNQPQHF
TRBV18	TRBJ2-3	CASTPSGTDTQYF
TRBV5-4	TRBJ2-7	CASSLVGGAYEQYF
TRBV12-3/TRBV12-4	TRBJ1-2	CASSLAAGKKDYTF
TRBV5-1	TRBJ2-1	CASSAGTGGTEQFF
TRBV20-1	TRBJ2-3	CSASMPAGTSVPDTQYF